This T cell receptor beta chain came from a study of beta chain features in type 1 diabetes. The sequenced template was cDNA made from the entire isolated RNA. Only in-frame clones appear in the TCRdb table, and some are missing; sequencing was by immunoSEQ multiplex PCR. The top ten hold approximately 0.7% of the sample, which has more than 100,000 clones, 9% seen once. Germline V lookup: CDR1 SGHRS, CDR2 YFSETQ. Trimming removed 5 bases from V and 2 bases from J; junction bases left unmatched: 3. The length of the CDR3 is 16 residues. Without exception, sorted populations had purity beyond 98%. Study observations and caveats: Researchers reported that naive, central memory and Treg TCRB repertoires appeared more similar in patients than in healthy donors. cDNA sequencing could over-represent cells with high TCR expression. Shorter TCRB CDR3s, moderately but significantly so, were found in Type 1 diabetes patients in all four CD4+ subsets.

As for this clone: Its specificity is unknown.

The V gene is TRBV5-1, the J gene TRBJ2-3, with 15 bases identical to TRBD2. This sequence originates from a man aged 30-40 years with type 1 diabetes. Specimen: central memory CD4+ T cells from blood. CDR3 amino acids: CASRGLAGGPTDTQYF. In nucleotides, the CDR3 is TGCGCCAGCAGGGGACTAGCGGGGGGCCCCACAGATACGCAGTATTTT.